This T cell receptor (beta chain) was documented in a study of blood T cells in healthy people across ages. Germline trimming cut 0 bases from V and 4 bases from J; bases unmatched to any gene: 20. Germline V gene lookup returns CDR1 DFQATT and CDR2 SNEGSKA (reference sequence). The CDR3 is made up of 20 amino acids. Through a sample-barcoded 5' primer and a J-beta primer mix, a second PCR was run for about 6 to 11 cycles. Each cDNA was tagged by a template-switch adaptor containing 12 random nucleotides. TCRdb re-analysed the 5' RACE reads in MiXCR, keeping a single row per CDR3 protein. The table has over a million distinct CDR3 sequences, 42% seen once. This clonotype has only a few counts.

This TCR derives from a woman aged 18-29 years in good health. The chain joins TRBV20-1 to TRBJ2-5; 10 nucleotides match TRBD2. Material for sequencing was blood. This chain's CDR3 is CSARDLPRGASGRLGETQYF. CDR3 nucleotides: TGCAGTGCTAGAGATCTACCACGTGGCGCTAGCGGGAGACTTGGAGAGACCCAGTACTTC.